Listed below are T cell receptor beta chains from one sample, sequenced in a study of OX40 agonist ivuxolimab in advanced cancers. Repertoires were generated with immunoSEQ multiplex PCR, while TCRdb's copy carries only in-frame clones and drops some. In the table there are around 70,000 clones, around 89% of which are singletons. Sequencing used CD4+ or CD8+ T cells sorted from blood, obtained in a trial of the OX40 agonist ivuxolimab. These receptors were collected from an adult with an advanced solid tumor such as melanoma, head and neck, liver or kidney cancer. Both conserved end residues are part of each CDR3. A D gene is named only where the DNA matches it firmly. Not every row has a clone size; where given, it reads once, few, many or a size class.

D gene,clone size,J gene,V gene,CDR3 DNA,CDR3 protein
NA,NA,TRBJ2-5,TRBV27,TGTGCCAGCAGTTTACAGGGCCGAGAGACCCAGTACTTC,CASSLQGRETQYF
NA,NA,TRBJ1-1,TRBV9,TGTGCCAGCAGCGTAGGTCAGGGCGCGGGAACTGAAGCTTTCTTT,CASSVGQGAGTEAFF
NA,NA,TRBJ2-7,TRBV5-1,TGCGCCAGCAGCTTGGTCAGGTCCTACGAGCAGTACTTC,CASSLVRSYEQYF
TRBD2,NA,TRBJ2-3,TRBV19,TGTGCCAGTAGTATAGGAAAGGCTAGCGGGAGTCCGGATACGCAGTATTTT,CASSIGKASGSPDTQYF
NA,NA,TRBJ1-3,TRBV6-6,TGTGCCAGCGCAGGCAGCTCTGGAAACACCATATATTTT,CASAGSSGNTIYF
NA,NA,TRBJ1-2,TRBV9,TGTGCCAGCAGCGTAGGACAGACCTATGGCTACACCTTC,CASSVGQTYGYTF
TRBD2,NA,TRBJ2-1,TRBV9,TGTGCCAGCAGCGTAGCCGGACTAGCGGTTGAGCAGTTCTTC,CASSVAGLAVEQFF
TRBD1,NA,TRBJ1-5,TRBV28,TGTGCCAGCAGTTTACCCGGGACAGGGGGTAGGAATCAGCCCCAGCATTTT,CASSLPGTGGRNQPQHF
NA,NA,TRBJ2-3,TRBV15,TGTGCCACCAGCAGAGCTAAATTGGCGGGGAGCCTCACAGATACGCAGTATTTT,CATSRAKLAGSLTDTQYF
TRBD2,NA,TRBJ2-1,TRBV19,TGTGCCAGTAGTACCGGTCCGGGAGGGTACAATGAGCAGTTCTTC,CASSTGPGGYNEQFF
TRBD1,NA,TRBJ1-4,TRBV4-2,TGTGCCAGCAGCCAAGGACAGGGGGCGCGTGTGGGTGAAAAACTGTTTTTT,CASSQGQGARVGEKLFF
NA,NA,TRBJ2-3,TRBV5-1,TGCGCCAGCAGCTTGGGAGGGCCTGGGATGACGCAGTATTTT,CASSLGGPGMTQYF
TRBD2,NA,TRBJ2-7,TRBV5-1,TGCGCCAGCAGTCCCCTGGGAGGCGGGAGGGCCTACGAGCAGTACTTC,CASSPLGGGRAYEQYF
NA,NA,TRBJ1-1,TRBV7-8,TGTGCCAGCAGATCTCAGGGGTACACTGAAGCTTTCTTT,CASRSQGYTEAFF
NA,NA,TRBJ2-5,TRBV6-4,TGTGCCAGCAGTTCACGTCACAGGAGTGAGTACTTC,CASSSRHRSEYF
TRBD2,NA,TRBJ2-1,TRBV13,TGTGCCAGCAGCGACCTAAGCGGGAGCTCCTACAATGAGCAGTTCTTC,CASSDLSGSSYNEQFF
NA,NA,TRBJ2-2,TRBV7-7,TGTGCCAGCAGCCCGGTGAGCGGACGTACCGGGGAGCTGTTTTTT,CASSPVSGRTGELFF
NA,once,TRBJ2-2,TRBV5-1,TGCGCCAGCGGCGTTACAGGGTATTATGAAACCGGGGAGCTGTTTTTT,CASGVTGYYETGELFF
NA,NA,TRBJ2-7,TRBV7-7,TGTGCCAGCAGTCTAGGCAGGGGTTCCTACGAGCAGTACTTC,CASSLGRGSYEQYF
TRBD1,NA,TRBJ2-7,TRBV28,TGTGCCAGCAGTCGGAAAACGGGACAGGGATACGAGCAGTACTTC,CASSRKTGQGYEQYF
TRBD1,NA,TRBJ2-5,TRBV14,TGTGCCAGCAGCCAAGGGGACAGGGGTACGAGGGAAGAACAAGAGACCCAGTACTTC,CASSQGDRGTREEQETQYF
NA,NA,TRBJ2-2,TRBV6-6,TGTGCCAGCAGTTATTTCGGCACCGGGGAGCTGTTTTTT,CASSYFGTGELFF
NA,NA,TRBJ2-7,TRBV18,TGTGCCAGCTCAAATTCCCGGAAAACCGAGCAGTACTTC,CASSNSRKTEQYF
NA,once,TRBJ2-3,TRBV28,TGTGCCAGCAGCCCGCGCGGACAGACAGATACGCAGTATTTT,CASSPRGQTDTQYF
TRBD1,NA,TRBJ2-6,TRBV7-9,TGTGCCAGCAGCCCCGCAGGGGGCGGTGGGGCCAACGTCCTGACTTTC,CASSPAGGGGANVLTF
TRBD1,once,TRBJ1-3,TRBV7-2,TGTGCCAGCAGCTACCAGCCGACAGGGGTACTCTCTGGAAACACCATATATTTT,CASSYQPTGVLSGNTIYF
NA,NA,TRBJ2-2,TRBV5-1,TGCGCCAGCAGCCTTAATCGGAGGAGGAACACCGGGGAGCTGTTTTTT,CASSLNRRRNTGELFF
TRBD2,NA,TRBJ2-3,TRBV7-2,TGTGCCAGCAGCCCCCGGGGGACTAGCGCCTCAGATACGCAGTATTTT,CASSPRGTSASDTQYF
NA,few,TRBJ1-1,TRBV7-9,TGTGCCAGCAGCTCTTCTGTGGGTACTGAAGCTTTCTTT,CASSSSVGTEAFF
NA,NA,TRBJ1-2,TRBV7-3,TGTGCCAGCAGCCAATCCGGGACTCGGGGGGAAGGCTACACCTTC,CASSQSGTRGEGYTF
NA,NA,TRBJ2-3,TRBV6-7,TGTGCCAGCACCTCGGGCCCCCAGGGGCAAACAGATACGCAGTATTTT,CASTSGPQGQTDTQYF
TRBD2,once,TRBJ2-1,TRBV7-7,TGTGCTAGCAGCTTAGGGAGCGGGAGTCGAAATGAGCAGTTCTTC,CASSLGSGSRNEQFF
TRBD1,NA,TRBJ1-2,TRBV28,TGTGCCAGCAGTGAGACAGGGGATAGCTATGGCTACACCTTC,CASSETGDSYGYTF
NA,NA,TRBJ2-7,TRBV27,TGTGCCAGCAGTTTATCACGGACGGCGGCCGAAACCTACGAGCAGTACTTC,CASSLSRTAAETYEQYF
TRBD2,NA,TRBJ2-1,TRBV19,TGTGCCAGTAGTTCAACTAGCGGGGGCTCCTACAATGAGCAGTTCTTC,CASSSTSGGSYNEQFF
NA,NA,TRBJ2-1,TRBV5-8,TGTGCCAGCAGCTTGGGGGCCGGCGGGGGCGGTAACAATGAGCAGTTCTTC,CASSLGAGGGGNNEQFF
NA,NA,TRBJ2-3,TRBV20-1,TGCAGTGCTAAAGGGGCAGATACGCAGTATTTT,CSAKGADTQYF
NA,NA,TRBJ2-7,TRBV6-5,TGTGCCAGCAGGGGCAGCATCTCCTACGAGCAGTACTTC,CASRGSISYEQYF
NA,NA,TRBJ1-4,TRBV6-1,TGTGCCAGCAGTGAAGCGCTGAATGAAAAACTGTTTTTT,CASSEALNEKLFF
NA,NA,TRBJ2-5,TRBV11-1,TGTGCCAGCAGCTTAGGGGCCCTAGAAGAGACCCAGTACTTC,CASSLGALEETQYF
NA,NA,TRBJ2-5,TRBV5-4,TGTGCCAGCAGCTTGGGGCCAGATATAGTGGGGAGCACCTCGAAGACCCAGTACTTC,CASSLGPDIVGSTSKTQYF
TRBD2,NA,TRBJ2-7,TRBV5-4,TGTGCCAGCAACCTGGGGGGGTCCCTAACCTACGAGCAGTACTTC,CASNLGGSLTYEQYF
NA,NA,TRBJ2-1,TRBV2,TGTGCCAGCAGTGAGGAGGAGAGCTCCTACAATGAGCAGTTCTTC,CASSEEESSYNEQFF
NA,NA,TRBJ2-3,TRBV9,TGTGCCAGCAGCTTAGGGATGGCAGTTGGGTCAGATACGCAGTATTTT,CASSLGMAVGSDTQYF
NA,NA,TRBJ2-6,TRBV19,TGTGCCAGTAGTATAGATCACAGGGCCTACTCTGGGGCCAACGTCCTGACTTTC,CASSIDHRAYSGANVLTF
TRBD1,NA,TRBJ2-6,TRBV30,TGTGCCTGGGACAGGGATCGGTCTGGGGCCAACGTCCTGACTTTC,CAWDRDRSGANVLTF
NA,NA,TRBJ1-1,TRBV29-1,TGCAGCGTTGTTGCAGGGTCGGGCACTGAAGCTTTCTTT,CSVVAGSGTEAFF
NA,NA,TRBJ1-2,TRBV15,TGTGCCACCAGCAGCGGAGAGAACTATGGCTACACCTTC,CATSSGENYGYTF
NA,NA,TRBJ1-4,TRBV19,TGTGCCAGTAGGGACAGAAGGGTGAATGAAAAACTGTTTTTT,CASRDRRVNEKLFF
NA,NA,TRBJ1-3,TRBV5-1,TGCGCCAGCAGCTTGGGGGATAGACAGTCCCCCTCTGGAAACACCATATATTTT,CASSLGDRQSPSGNTIYF
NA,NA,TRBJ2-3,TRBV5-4,TGTGCCAGCAGCTTAGAAAACAGACGCACAGATACGCAGTATTTT,CASSLENRRTDTQYF
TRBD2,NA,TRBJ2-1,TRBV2,TGTGCCAGCAAACCAGCGGGGGCCTACAATGAGCAGTTCTTC,CASKPAGAYNEQFF
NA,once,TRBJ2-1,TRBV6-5,TGTGCCAGCAGGAGAGCGTCACGAACCTACAATGAGCAGTTCTTC,CASRRASRTYNEQFF